Included here is one T cell receptor (beta chain) sequence, with context. In the authors' workflow: From reference gene primer amplification, estimates of nucleated cell counts were derived. The data were produced by immunoSEQ multiplex PCR, yet TCRdb's version contains in-frame clones alone and is incomplete. D and trimming were read from the DNA, whereas the V and J calls and clone size are those reported in that table. The sample has a few hundred thousand clones, around 90% seen once. This record comes from a study of blood T cell repertoires in COVID-19. Seattle researchers signed up patients amid active infection and tracked them longitudinally. CDR3 length: 14 amino acids. Germline-derived CDR1 and CDR2 are SGHTA and FQGNSA. Trimming stripped 5 bases from V and 1 base from J, with 12 bases between.

Sequencing was done on a sample of peripheral blood. The TCR was taken from a woman in her twenties or thirties with COVID-19, enrolled during active disease. The chain carries TRBV7-2 and TRBJ2-7; possibly TRBD1 for D (5 bases). CDR3 residues: CASSPDSESYEQYF. The DNA for the CDR3 is TGTGCCAGCAGCCCTGACAGCGAGTCCTACGAGCAGTACTTC.